This T cell receptor (beta chain) was identified during a study of Graves' ophthalmopathy and Graves' hyperthyroidism. This clonotype came up many times. CDR3 length: 15 residues. Germline V gene lookup returns CDR1 SGHDT and CDR2 YYEEEE. V trimming: 4 bases; J trimming: 7 bases; junction bases outside the gene matches: 11. The diagnosis combined clinical symptoms, thyroxine, TRAb, thyroid ultrasound and orbital computed tomography scans. Amplified TCR beta CDR3 regions were obtained using RNA transcripts as template. Second-round multiplex PCR came after a first-round RT-PCR that employed HTBI primers. TCRdb re-analysed the multiplex PCR reads in MiXCR, keeping a single row per CDR3 protein. Of 200,000 to 250,000 distinct CDR3 sequences listed, under 25% are singletons.

This chain joins TRBV5-6 and TRBJ2-5; 9 nucleotides agree with TRBD1. The sequence derives from a woman between 45 and 60 years old with Graves' ophthalmopathy. The specimen sequenced was peripheral blood. CDR3 DNA: TGTGCCAGCAGCCCGGACAGGGGTAGTACGGGGACCCAGTACTTC. Protein sequence: CASSPDRGSTGTQYF.